Sequencing of this T cell receptor (beta chain) was carried out in a study of monozygotic twins with inflammatory bowel disease. As to this clonotype: The antigen is unknown.

TCRdb reprocessed the 5' RACE reads and keeps a single row for each CDR3 protein, giving no DNA. The listing contains roughly 140,000 distinct CDR3 sequences. Per the germline V gene, CDR1 is SGHTA and CDR2 is FQGNSA. CDR3 size: 13 residues. Study conclusions and caveats: Subtypes among T cells remained indistinguishable. A single strong IBD-associated signal or clonotype was not supported by the findings. The study found lower TCRbeta diversity (inverse Simpson) in IBD patients than in healthy co-twins.

The sample comprised blood. The sequence derives from a human donor with ulcerative colitis or Crohn's disease, or a healthy co-twin of an affected twin (not recorded which). The chain combines TRBV7-2 with TRBJ1-1; the D gene TCRdb calls, TRBD1, cannot be checked with no DNA. This chain's CDR3 is CASSTQGNTEAFF.